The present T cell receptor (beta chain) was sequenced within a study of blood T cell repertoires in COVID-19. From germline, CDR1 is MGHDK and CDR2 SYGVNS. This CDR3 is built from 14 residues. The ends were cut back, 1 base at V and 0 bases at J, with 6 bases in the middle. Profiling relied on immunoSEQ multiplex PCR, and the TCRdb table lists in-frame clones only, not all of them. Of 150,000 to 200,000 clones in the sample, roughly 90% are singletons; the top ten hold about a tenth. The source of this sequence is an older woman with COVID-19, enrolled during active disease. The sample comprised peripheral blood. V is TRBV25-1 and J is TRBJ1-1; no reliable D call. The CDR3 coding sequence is TGTGCCAGCAGTGAATCCGGTTTGAACACTGAAGCTTTCTTT. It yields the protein CASSESGLNTEAFF.